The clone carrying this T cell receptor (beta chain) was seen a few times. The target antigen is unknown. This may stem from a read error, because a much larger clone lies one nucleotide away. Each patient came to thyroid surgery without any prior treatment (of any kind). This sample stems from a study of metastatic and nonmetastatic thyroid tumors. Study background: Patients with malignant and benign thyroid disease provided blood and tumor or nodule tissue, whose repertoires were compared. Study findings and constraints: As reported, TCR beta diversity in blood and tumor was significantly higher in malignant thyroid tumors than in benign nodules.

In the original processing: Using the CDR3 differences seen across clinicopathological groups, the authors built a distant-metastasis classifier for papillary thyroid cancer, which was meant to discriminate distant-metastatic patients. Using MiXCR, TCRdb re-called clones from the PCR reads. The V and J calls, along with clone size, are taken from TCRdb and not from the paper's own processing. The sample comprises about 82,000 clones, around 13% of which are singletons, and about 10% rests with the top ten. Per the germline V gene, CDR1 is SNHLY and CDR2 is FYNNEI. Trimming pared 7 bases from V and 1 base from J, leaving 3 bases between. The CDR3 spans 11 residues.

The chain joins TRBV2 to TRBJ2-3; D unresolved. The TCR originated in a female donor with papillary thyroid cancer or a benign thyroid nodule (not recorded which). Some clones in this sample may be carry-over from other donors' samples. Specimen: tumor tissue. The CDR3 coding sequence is TGTGCCAGCATGCGCACAGATACGCAGTATTTT. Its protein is CASMRTDTQYF.